These T cell receptor beta chains were read from a single sample in a study of shared clonotypes between healthy human individuals. Clones were read by immunoSEQ multiplex PCR, and TCRdb kept only the in-frame ones, dropping some. The table has millions of clones, 90% to 95% seen once. Sequencing was performed on naive CD4+ T cells sorted from blood. Receptors originate from a man aged 18 to 35 in good health. Each CDR3 is given with its conserved first and last residue. The D gene is left open where the match is weak. Rows may omit the clone size; those that give it use once, few, many or a size class.

clone_size: -
v_call: TRBV4-2
d_call: -
j_call: TRBJ2-2
cdr3_nt: TGTGCCAGCAGCCACGCCTCGTTCCACAACACCGGGGAGCTGTTTTTT
cdr3_aa: CASSHASFHNTGELFF

clone_size: -
v_call: TRBV5-4
d_call: TRBD2
j_call: TRBJ2-5
cdr3_nt: TGTGCCAGCTCCCCTAAAGCGGGGGCTCAGACCCAGTACTTC
cdr3_aa: CASSPKAGAQTQYF

clone_size: -
v_call: TRBV5-1
d_call: TRBD1
j_call: TRBJ2-5
cdr3_nt: TGCGCCAGCAGCCCTTTGGGGACAGGGAACGGGGAGACCCAGTACTTC
cdr3_aa: CASSPLGTGNGETQYF

clone_size: -
v_call: TRBV15
d_call: -
j_call: TRBJ1-2
cdr3_nt: TGTGCCACCAGCAGGACTCACTATGGCTACACCTTC
cdr3_aa: CATSRTHYGYTF

clone_size: -
v_call: TRBV14
d_call: TRBD1
j_call: TRBJ1-5
cdr3_nt: TGTGCCAGCAGCCACGGAACCGGGACAGGGGCTCAGCCCCAGCATTTT
cdr3_aa: CASSHGTGTGAQPQHF

clone_size: -
v_call: TRBV5-4
d_call: -
j_call: TRBJ2-3
cdr3_nt: TGTGCCAGCAGCTTGGTCCGGGGCAACACAGATACGCAGTATTTT
cdr3_aa: CASSLVRGNTDTQYF

clone_size: -
v_call: TRBV7-2
d_call: -
j_call: TRBJ1-6
cdr3_nt: TGTGCCAGCAGCTTGGGACGGACCAATTCACCCCTCCACTTT
cdr3_aa: CASSLGRTNSPLHF

clone_size: -
v_call: TRBV4-1
d_call: TRBD1
j_call: TRBJ1-4
cdr3_nt: TGCGCCAGCAGCCAAGGGCCCTTCGACAGGGGAGTCGGTGAAAAACTGTTTTTT
cdr3_aa: CASSQGPFDRGVGEKLFF

clone_size: -
v_call: TRBV19
d_call: TRBD1
j_call: TRBJ1-5
cdr3_nt: TGTGCCAGTAGTTCTAAAACCGGGACAGCGCATATGCCCCAGCATTTT
cdr3_aa: CASSSKTGTAHMPQHF

clone_size: -
v_call: TRBV30
d_call: -
j_call: TRBJ1-2
cdr3_nt: TGTGCCTGGGAACTGAACCTCTATGGCTACACCTTC
cdr3_aa: CAWELNLYGYTF

clone_size: -
v_call: TRBV5-1
d_call: TRBD2
j_call: TRBJ2-3
cdr3_nt: TGCGCCAGCAGCTTGCCTAGCGGATCCACAGATACGCAGTATTTT
cdr3_aa: CASSLPSGSTDTQYF

clone_size: -
v_call: TRBV2
d_call: -
j_call: TRBJ2-3
cdr3_nt: TGTGCCAGCAGACCGGAGGGCACAGATACGCAGTATTTT
cdr3_aa: CASRPEGTDTQYF

clone_size: -
v_call: TRBV5-1
d_call: -
j_call: TRBJ2-3
cdr3_nt: TGCGCCAGCACTAGGGGTAGTGTCGCAGATACGCAGTATTTT
cdr3_aa: CASTRGSVADTQYF

clone_size: -
v_call: TRBV7-2
d_call: TRBD1
j_call: TRBJ2-7
cdr3_nt: TGTGCCAGCAGCCCACGGACAGGCCTTAAGGCCTACGAGCAGTACTTC
cdr3_aa: CASSPRTGLKAYEQYF

clone_size: -
v_call: TRBV2
d_call: TRBD2
j_call: TRBJ2-7
cdr3_nt: TGTGCCAGCAGGGGTAGGACTAGCGGGACTGAGCAGTACTTC
cdr3_aa: CASRGRTSGTEQYF

clone_size: -
v_call: TRBV7-2
d_call: -
j_call: TRBJ2-1
cdr3_nt: TGTGCCAGCAGCTTAGCTTCCAGCGACAGGCGTGACAATGAGCAGTTCTTC
cdr3_aa: CASSLASSDRRDNEQFF

clone_size: -
v_call: TRBV9
d_call: -
j_call: TRBJ2-7
cdr3_nt: TGTGCCAGCAGCTCGCGGGGCGAGCAGTACTTC
cdr3_aa: CASSSRGEQYF

clone_size: -
v_call: TRBV25-1
d_call: TRBD1
j_call: TRBJ1-6
cdr3_nt: TGTGCCAGCAGGCATCTCGACAGGGAGAATTCACCCCTCCACTTT
cdr3_aa: CASRHLDRENSPLHF

clone_size: few
v_call: TRBV30
d_call: TRBD1
j_call: TRBJ1-3
cdr3_nt: TGTGCCTGGAGTGCCGGGACAGCCTCTGGAAACACCATATATTTT
cdr3_aa: CAWSAGTASGNTIYF

clone_size: -
v_call: TRBV9
d_call: TRBD2
j_call: TRBJ2-7
cdr3_nt: TGTGCCAGCAGCGTAGGACAACTAGCGGGGACCTACGAGCAGTACTTC
cdr3_aa: CASSVGQLAGTYEQYF

clone_size: -
v_call: TRBV28
d_call: -
j_call: TRBJ1-2
cdr3_nt: TGTGCCAGCAGCCTCAACACAGCCCGGGGTGGCTACACCTTC
cdr3_aa: CASSLNTARGGYTF

clone_size: -
v_call: TRBV5-1
d_call: -
j_call: TRBJ1-1
cdr3_nt: TGCGCCAGCAGCTTGGAGGCAGGGCACACTGAAGCTTTCTTT
cdr3_aa: CASSLEAGHTEAFF

clone_size: -
v_call: TRBV9
d_call: -
j_call: TRBJ2-1
cdr3_nt: TGTGCCAGCAGCGGCCGGGACCCCTTTTCCTACAATGAGCAGTTCTTC
cdr3_aa: CASSGRDPFSYNEQFF

clone_size: once
v_call: TRBV19
d_call: -
j_call: TRBJ1-5
cdr3_nt: TGTGCCAGTAGTTACCGGGTCTTTACTCAGCCCCAGCATTTT
cdr3_aa: CASSYRVFTQPQHF

clone_size: -
v_call: TRBV4-1
d_call: TRBD2
j_call: TRBJ2-3
cdr3_nt: TGCGCCAGCAGCCGCAAGGATGGACTAGCGCCTAGCACAGATACGCAGTATTTT
cdr3_aa: CASSRKDGLAPSTDTQYF

clone_size: -
v_call: TRBV2
d_call: TRBD1
j_call: TRBJ1-2
cdr3_nt: TGTGCCAGCAGGGCTACAGGGGCCGCATACTATGGCTACACCTTC
cdr3_aa: CASRATGAAYYGYTF

clone_size: -
v_call: TRBV28
d_call: -
j_call: TRBJ2-5
cdr3_nt: TGTGCCAGCCGCCGTTACGCGGGCGAGGAGACCCAGTACTTC
cdr3_aa: CASRRYAGEETQYF

clone_size: -
v_call: TRBV19
d_call: TRBD1
j_call: TRBJ1-2
cdr3_nt: TGTGCCAGTAGTATAGATAGCACCGGGACAGGCTATGGCTACACCTTC
cdr3_aa: CASSIDSTGTGYGYTF

clone_size: -
v_call: TRBV10-3
d_call: TRBD2
j_call: TRBJ2-1
cdr3_nt: TGTGCCACAGGACTAGCGGCGTCGGATGAGCAGTTCTTC
cdr3_aa: CATGLAASDEQFF

clone_size: -
v_call: TRBV10-3
d_call: -
j_call: TRBJ2-3
cdr3_nt: TGTGCCATCACCCGTACAGATACGCAGTATTTT
cdr3_aa: CAITRTDTQYF

clone_size: -
v_call: TRBV4-1
d_call: TRBD2
j_call: TRBJ2-1
cdr3_nt: TGCGCCAGCAGCCAACTAGGGAGGGGTGGGAATGAGCAGTTCTTC
cdr3_aa: CASSQLGRGGNEQFF

clone_size: -
v_call: TRBV6-6
d_call: TRBD1
j_call: TRBJ1-3
cdr3_nt: TGTGCCAGCAGACCTGGGACAGCCTCTGGAAACACCATATATTTT
cdr3_aa: CASRPGTASGNTIYF

clone_size: once
v_call: TRBV6-1
d_call: TRBD2
j_call: TRBJ2-2
cdr3_nt: TGTGCCAGCAGGGTAGCGGGAGGGTACACCGGGGAGCTGTTTTTT
cdr3_aa: CASRVAGGYTGELFF

clone_size: -
v_call: TRBV5-1
d_call: -
j_call: TRBJ1-1
cdr3_nt: TGCGCCAGCAGCACATCCTGGGCAGGGACAGAAGCTTTCTTT
cdr3_aa: CASSTSWAGTEAFF

clone_size: -
v_call: TRBV18
d_call: -
j_call: TRBJ2-3
cdr3_nt: TGTGCCAGCTCACCAGCCCTTCGGACAGATACGCAGTATTTT
cdr3_aa: CASSPALRTDTQYF

clone_size: once
v_call: TRBV11-3
d_call: TRBD2
j_call: TRBJ2-4
cdr3_nt: TGTGCCAGCAGCTTAGATTTCCCGGGGGGAAAAAACATTCAGTACTTC
cdr3_aa: CASSLDFPGGKNIQYF

clone_size: -
v_call: TRBV18
d_call: TRBD2
j_call: TRBJ2-7
cdr3_nt: TGTGCCAGCTCACCTCCGGCTAGCGGGTCCTACGAGCAGTACTTC
cdr3_aa: CASSPPASGSYEQYF

clone_size: -
v_call: TRBV10-3
d_call: TRBD2
j_call: TRBJ2-1
cdr3_nt: TGTGCCATCAGTGGAACAGCTAGCGGTTACAATGAGCAGTTCTTC
cdr3_aa: CAISGTASGYNEQFF

clone_size: -
v_call: TRBV15
d_call: -
j_call: TRBJ2-7
cdr3_nt: TGTGCCACCAGCAGAGGCCGAGGGGGAGGGTTCTACGAGCAGTACTTC
cdr3_aa: CATSRGRGGGFYEQYF

clone_size: -
v_call: TRBV18
d_call: -
j_call: TRBJ2-2
cdr3_nt: TGTGCCAGCTCACGCGGTGGGTCGGGGAACACCGGGGAGCTGTTTTTT
cdr3_aa: CASSRGGSGNTGELFF

clone_size: -
v_call: TRBV10-2
d_call: TRBD1
j_call: TRBJ1-2
cdr3_nt: TGCGCCAGCAGTCAAACCGGGACAGGGGTCGGCTACACCTTC
cdr3_aa: CASSQTGTGVGYTF

clone_size: once
v_call: TRBV14
d_call: -
j_call: TRBJ1-6
cdr3_nt: TGTGCCAGCAGCCAAGGGGAGGGTAATTCACCCCTCCACTTT
cdr3_aa: CASSQGEGNSPLHF

clone_size: -
v_call: TRBV29-1
d_call: TRBD1
j_call: TRBJ1-3
cdr3_nt: TGCAGCGTTGGGGGACAGGGGTCTGGAAACACCATATATTTT
cdr3_aa: CSVGGQGSGNTIYF

clone_size: -
v_call: TRBV28
d_call: -
j_call: TRBJ2-1
cdr3_nt: TGTGCCAGCGACACACAGCTCTCCTACAATGAGCAGTTCTTC
cdr3_aa: CASDTQLSYNEQFF

clone_size: -
v_call: TRBV5-4
d_call: TRBD2
j_call: TRBJ2-3
cdr3_nt: TGTGCCAGCAGCTTGGTACTAGCGGGTCACACAGATACGCAGTATTTT
cdr3_aa: CASSLVLAGHTDTQYF

clone_size: -
v_call: TRBV4-1
d_call: TRBD1
j_call: TRBJ1-2
cdr3_nt: TGCGCCAGCAGCAAAGCGGACAGGGGGATTCAAAGCAACTATGGCTACACCTTC
cdr3_aa: CASSKADRGIQSNYGYTF